The 18 T cell receptor beta chains below come from one sample, sequenced in a study of blood T cell repertoires in COVID-19. Data came from immunoSEQ multiplex PCR; TCRdb stores just in-frame clones and leaves some out. The sample yields about 120,000 clones, 90% seen once. The specimen sequenced was peripheral blood. The receptors here all came from a woman aged 55-75 years with COVID-19, enrolled during active disease.

The chain recombines TRBV11-2 with TRBJ2-7; 9 nucleotides match TRBD2. CDR3 size: 16 residues. V shed 3 bases, J shed 2 bases, and the junction held 8 bases outside the gene matches. The germline CDR1 and CDR2 sequences are SGHAT and FQNNGV. CDR3 region: CASSLDTSGFAYEQYF. As DNA, the CDR3 is TGTGCCAGCAGCTTGGACACTAGCGGGTTTGCCTACGAGCAGTACTTC.

This rearrangement joins TRBV7-9 to TRBJ1-1, with TRBD1 identical over 7 bases. The CDR3 contains 15 residues. The V gene's germline CDR1 is SEHNR and CDR2 FQNEAQ (reference sequence). The V gene end was trimmed by 0 bases and the J gene end by 1 base; junction bases not matched to a gene: 2. The CDR3 region has the DNA TGTGCCAGCAGCTTAGCGGGACAGCAGAACACTGAAGCTTTCTTT. Translated, it gives CASSLAGQQNTEAFF. The variable domain in full, completed from reference TRBV7-9 and TRBJ1-1, reads DTGVSQNPRHKITKRGQNVTFRCDPISEHNRLYWYRQTLGQGPEFLTYFQNEAQLEKSRLLSDRFSAERPKGSFSTLEIQRTEQGDSAMYLCASSLAGQQNTEAFFGQGTRLTVV.

V is TRBV7-6 and J is TRBJ2-2, with 9 nucleotides matching TRBD1. This CDR3 is built from 17 residues. The germline V gene encodes CDR1 SGHVS and CDR2 FNYEAQ. Losses at the gene ends were 0 bases for V and 4 bases for J; bases not matched to a gene: 6. The CDR3 protein is CASSLAAGQGTTGELFF. CDR3 coding DNA: TGTGCCAGCAGCTTAGCCGCGGGACAGGGTACCACCGGGGAGCTGTTTTTT.

The chain employs TRBV19 and TRBJ2-6; 7 bases align to TRBD2. This CDR3 comprises 18 residues. V trimming: 5 bases; J trimming: 0 bases; junction bases outside the gene matches: 10. Germline-derived CDR1 and CDR2 are LNHDA and SQIVND (reference sequence). As DNA, the CDR3 is TGTGCCAGTAGTTTGTCCGGGGGGTCTTTCTCTGGGGCCAACGTCCTGACTTTC. The encoded protein is CASSLSGGSFSGANVLTF.

The chain couples TRBV9 to TRBJ1-4; 9 bases map to TRBD1. The J segment lost 4 bases and the V segment lost 3 bases, leaving 7 bases of the junction unmatched. The CDR3 is made up of 16 amino acids. CDR1 and CDR2 (germline): SGDLS, YYNGEE. This CDR3 reads CASSAPQGAYNEKLFF. The CDR3 DNA reads as TGTGCCAGCAGCGCCCCACAGGGGGCCTATAATGAAAAACTGTTTTTT.

The chain employs TRBV25-1 and TRBJ1-1; weak D call: TRBD1 (5 bases). The CDR3 has 16 amino acids. In germline, CDR1 is MGHDK, CDR2 SYGVNS. Trimming cost V 2 bases and J 4 bases, with 17 bases left between them. This CDR3 is CASSEKFGAARTEAFF. The CDR3 DNA sequence: TGTGCCAGCAGTGAAAAGTTTGGGGCGGCTCGCACTGAAGCTTTCTTT.

Only one count was recorded for this clone. DNA for the CDR3: TGTGCCAGCAGCCGGGGGATTCAAGAGACCCAGTACTTC. Amino acids: CASSRGIQETQYF. The chain has TRBV7-3 and TRBJ2-5; tentative D call: TRBD2 (6 bases). This CDR3 has 13 amino acids. Per the germline V gene, CDR1 is SGHTA and CDR2 is FQGTGA. Trimming took 5 bases from V and 2 from J, leaving 9 bases between them.

The chain is built from TRBV30 and TRBJ2-1; unclear D gene. Germline V gene sequence: CDR1 GTSNPN, CDR2 SVGIG (reference sequence). Trimming removed 4 bases at V and 5 bases at J, with 15 bases between. The length of the CDR3 is 14 residues. CDR3 DNA: TGTGCCTGGACTCCCATTAGCACAAACAATGAGCAGTTCTTC. Translated: CAWTPISTNNEQFF.

V and J are TRBV27 and TRBJ2-3; 8 nucleotides line up with TRBD1. The CDR3 spans 15 residues. V gave up 6 bases and J gave up 2 bases; unmatched junction bases: 7. CDR1 and CDR2 from the germline V gene are MNHEY and SMNVEV (reference sequence). The CDR3 DNA sequence: TGTGCCAGCAGCCAAGGGACAGGCTACACAGATACGCAGTATTTT. This codes for CASSQGTGYTDTQYF.

The chain combines TRBV11-2 with TRBJ2-2; D gene unclear. The length of the CDR3 is 12 residues. Germline V lookup: CDR1 SGHAT, CDR2 FQNNGV. Trimming cost V 8 bases and J 6 bases, with 10 bases left between them. The CDR3 loop reads CASGQPAGELFF. CDR3 coding DNA: TGTGCCAGCGGGCAGCCGGCCGGGGAGCTGTTTTTT.

This clone appeared a single time. The V gene is TRBV9, the J gene TRBJ1-4; D remains unclear. Germline V gene sequence: CDR1 SGDLS, CDR2 YYNGEE. V was trimmed by 2 bases and J by 8 bases, leaving 10 bases between them. The CDR3 contains 13 residues. The chain's CDR3 is CASSVTGREKLFF. CDR3 DNA: TGTGCCAGCAGCGTGACGGGGAGGGAAAAACTGTTTTTT.

The chain uses TRBV30 and TRBJ2-3, with 7 positions matching TRBD1. The length of the CDR3 is 14 residues. In germline, CDR1 is GTSNPN, CDR2 SVGIG (reference sequence). The V gene end was trimmed by 2 bases and the J gene end by 2 bases; junction bases not matched to a gene: 4. CDR3 sequence reads: CAWSRGLATDTQYF. For the CDR3, the DNA is TGTGCCTGGAGTAGGGGGCTAGCCACAGATACGCAGTATTTT.

The chain is built from TRBV5-6 and TRBJ1-1; 11 nucleotides line up with TRBD1. Germline CDR1 and CDR2: SGHDT and YYEEEE. This CDR3 is 15 amino acids long. The junction had 8 bases not matched to a gene; V was cut back by 6 bases and J by 4 bases. The CDR3 sequence is CASNRPGTGGTEAFF. The CDR3 nucleotides read TGTGCCAGCAACCGACCTGGGACAGGGGGCACTGAAGCTTTCTTT.

This clone was found once. J is TRBJ2-7 and V is TRBV6-6; 7 bases agree with TRBD1. Germline CDR1 MNHNY, CDR2 SVGAGI (reference sequence). Trimming at V came to 7 bases and at J to 0 bases, leaving 6 bases not matched to a gene. The CDR3 totals 14 residues. As DNA, the CDR3 is TGTGCCAGCACCTCCGGGACAGACTCCTACGAGCAGTACTTC. Its translation is CASTSGTDSYEQYF.

The V gene is TRBV6-5, the J gene TRBJ2-5, with 8 bases aligning to TRBD2. The CDR3 consists of 15 residues. From germline, CDR1 is MNHEY and CDR2 SVGAGI. V gave up 6 bases and J gave up 5 bases; unmatched junction bases: 11. The CDR3 bases are TGTGCCAGCAGCCTTGAAGCGGGGGAGTGGGAGACCCAGTACTTC. Amino acids: CASSLEAGEWETQYF.

The chain links TRBV6-1 to TRBJ1-2; D is undetermined. Per the germline V gene, CDR1 is MNHNS and CDR2 is SASEGT. Trimming stripped 3 bases from V and 1 base from J, with 12 bases between. CDR3 length: 15 amino acids. CDR3 coding DNA: TGTGCCAGCAGTGAGGGCTTACGCGTTAACTATGGCTACACCTTC. Translation: CASSEGLRVNYGYTF.

V is TRBV9 and J is TRBJ2-3; TRBD2 matches 13 bases. This CDR3 contains 18 residues. Germline V gene data show CDR1 as SGDLS and CDR2 as YYNGEE. V lost 0 bases and J lost 4; bases outside the gene matches: 8. CDR3 sequence (DNA): TGTGCCAGCAGCGTAGCCTGGACTAGCGGGGGCCCGGCAGATACGCAGTATTTT. Encoded protein: CASSVAWTSGGPADTQYF.

V usage is TRBV3-1 (or the pseudogene TRBV3-2) and J usage is TRBJ1-4, with 7 positions matching TRBD1. With V trimmed by 5 bases and J by 13 bases, 7 bases remained unmatched. CDR3 size: 12 residues. Germline V CDR1 and CDR2: LGHDT, YNNKEL (reference sequence). The CDR3 DNA reads TGTGCCAGCAGCAAAACAGGGGAAGGACTGTTTTTT. Its translation: CASSKTGEGLFF.